What follows describes a single T cell receptor beta chain. In the study's own analysis: Amplification of reference gene primers was used by the study to estimate nucleated cell counts. Assay used: immunoSEQ multiplex PCR; TCRdb lists only in-frame clones, some missing. D and trimming were read from the DNA, whereas the V and J calls and clone size are those reported in that table. This table has over 110,000 clones, 88% appearing once. The sample is drawn from a study of blood T cell repertoires in COVID-19. Study context: Samples of COVID-19 (acute and convalescent) were obtained from the United States, Italy and Spain. PBMCs, B-cell-depleted T cells, or T cells were the source of the cDNA or gDNA that made up the material.

Sequenced material: peripheral blood. This receptor was obtained from a human donor in a cohort sampled during active COVID-19.

Written as DNA, the CDR3 is TGTGCCAGCAGTTACTCGGCTTTCAGGGCCACTGAAGCTTTCTTT. It is translated as CASSYSAFRATEAFF. This sequence joins TRBV6-5 and TRBJ1-1, with D possibly matching TRBD1 (5 bases). The germline V gene has CDR1 MNHEY and CDR2 SVGAGI. Trimming pared 0 bases from V and 4 bases from J, leaving 12 bases between. The CDR3 runs 15 residues.